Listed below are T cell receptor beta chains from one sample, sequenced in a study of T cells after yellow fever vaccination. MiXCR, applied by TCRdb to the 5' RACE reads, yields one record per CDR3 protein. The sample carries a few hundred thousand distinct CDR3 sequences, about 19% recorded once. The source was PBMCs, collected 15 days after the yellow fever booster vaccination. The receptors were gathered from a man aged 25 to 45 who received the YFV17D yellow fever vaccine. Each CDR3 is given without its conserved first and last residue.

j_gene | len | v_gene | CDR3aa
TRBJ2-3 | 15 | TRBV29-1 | SVVPRLAGGLRDTQY
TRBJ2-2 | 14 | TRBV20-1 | SAQATSGRGYGELF
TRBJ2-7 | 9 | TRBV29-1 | SVERDYEQY
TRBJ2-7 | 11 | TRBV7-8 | ASSLMLGNEQY
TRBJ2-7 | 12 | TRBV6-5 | ASSYLAKSYEQY
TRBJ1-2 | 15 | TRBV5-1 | ASSEPAGVGANYGYT
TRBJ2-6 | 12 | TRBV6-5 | ASSYSGGANVLT
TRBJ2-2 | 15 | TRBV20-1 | SASPLRTGSNTGELF
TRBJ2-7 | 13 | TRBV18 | ASSPNKGLGYEQY
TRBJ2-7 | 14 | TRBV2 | ASSGISGKNIYEQY
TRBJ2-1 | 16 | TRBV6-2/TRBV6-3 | ASSYAYWSGRAYNEQF
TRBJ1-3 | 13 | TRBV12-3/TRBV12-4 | ASSLAGTAGNTIY
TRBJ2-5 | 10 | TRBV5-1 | ASSRAAETQY
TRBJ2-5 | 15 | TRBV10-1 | ASSEGSGSPTGETQY
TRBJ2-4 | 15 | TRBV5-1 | ASSLGQGARAKNIQY
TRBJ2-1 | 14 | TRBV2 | ASSLRGTSSYNEQF
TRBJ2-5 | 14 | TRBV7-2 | ASSLGLAGRQETQY
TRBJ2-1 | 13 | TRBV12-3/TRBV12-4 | ASSYSGGSYNEQF
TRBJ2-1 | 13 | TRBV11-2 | ASSLGSSPYNEQF
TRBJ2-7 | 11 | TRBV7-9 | ASSRTGAREQY
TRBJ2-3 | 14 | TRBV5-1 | ASSLGGTSGKDTQY
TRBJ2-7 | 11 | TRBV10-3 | AISGASGREQY
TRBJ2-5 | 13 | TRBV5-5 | ASSLGGQEVETQY
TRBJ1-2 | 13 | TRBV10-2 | ASSETTLTNYGYT
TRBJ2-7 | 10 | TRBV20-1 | SFKSGPGEQY
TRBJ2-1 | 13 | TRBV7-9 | ASSYAGLAGNEQF
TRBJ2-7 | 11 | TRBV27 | ASMGGASYEQY
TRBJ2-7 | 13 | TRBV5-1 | ASSGIGQKAYEQY
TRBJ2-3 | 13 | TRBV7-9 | ASSPSGLAGQTQY
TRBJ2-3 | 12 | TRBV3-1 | ASSQGLTTDTQY
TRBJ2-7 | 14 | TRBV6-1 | ASRLMPLGGINEQY
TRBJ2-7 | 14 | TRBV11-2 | ASSLRGGDYSYEQY
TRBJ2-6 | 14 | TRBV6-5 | ASSYGGLSGANVLT
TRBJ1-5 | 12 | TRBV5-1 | ASSLAGTDQPQH
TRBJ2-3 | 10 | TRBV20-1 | SARPLTDTQY
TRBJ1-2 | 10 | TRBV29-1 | SVEKEGRGYT
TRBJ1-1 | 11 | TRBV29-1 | SGGAGQITEAF
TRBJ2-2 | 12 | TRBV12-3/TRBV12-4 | ASTSFLNTGELF
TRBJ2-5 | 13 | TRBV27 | ASSFGLSPQETQY
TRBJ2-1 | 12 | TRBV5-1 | ASSLNPGDNEQF
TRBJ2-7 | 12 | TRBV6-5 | ASSNGQRDYEQY
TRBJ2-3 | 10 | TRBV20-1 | SAEASTDTQY
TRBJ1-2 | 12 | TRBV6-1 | ASLVRPANYGYT
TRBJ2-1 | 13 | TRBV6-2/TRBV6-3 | ASRRAGRLLNEQF
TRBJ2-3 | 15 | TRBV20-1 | SARSMLGLAVTDTQY
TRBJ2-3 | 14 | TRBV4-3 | ASSQEGGWGTDTQY
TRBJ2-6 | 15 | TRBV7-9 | ASDQFTGETGANVLT
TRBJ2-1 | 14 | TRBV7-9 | ASSFRLAGGNNEQF
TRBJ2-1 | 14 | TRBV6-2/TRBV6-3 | ASTSRLAGVYNEQF
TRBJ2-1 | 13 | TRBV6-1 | ASSKWGQGDNEQF